This entry is about one T cell receptor beta chain. Its matching antigen is unknown. CDR1 is SQVTM, CDR2 ANQGSEA, per germline. There are 13 residues in the CDR3. TCRdb reworked the 5' RACE reads into one entry per CDR3 protein, no DNA. The repertoire table contains 200,000 to 300,000 distinct CDR3 sequences. The data stem from a study of T cells expressing NK-cell markers. Overall study: HCMV serostatus: seven of eight sequenced donors positive, one negative. Study-wide results and limits: The share of CD8+ T cells held by dominant NKG2C+ clonotypes was about 1.0-8% in several donors.

The source material was blood T cells: a sorted CD56 or NKG2C T cell subset, CD4+ or CD8+ T cells, or bulk PBMC T cells (not recorded which). This chain connects TRBV29-1 to TRBJ2-2. The TCR was taken from a man younger than 35 in good health. The CDR3 reads CSVERPLSGELFF.